This T cell receptor beta chain was sequenced during a study of CD8+CD57+ T cells in acquired aplastic anemia. Study details: Sorted CD4+ plus CD8+ cells gave DNA averaging around 3.2 ug.

Study results and limitations: Patients did not significantly differ from controls in CD8+ Simpson's diversity.

A note on this clonotype: Its target is unknown. Since no conserved phenylalanine or tryptophan closes the CDR3, a read error is the likely cause.

The length of the CDR3 is 17 residues. The trim removed 8 bases at V and 6 bases at J, leaving 17 bases unmatched. CDR1 SNHLY and CDR2 FYNNEI come from the germline V gene. Profiles of TCR beta VDJ and CDR3 were generated from a genomic DNA template. Via MiXCR, TCRdb re-called the reads, giving one row per CDR3 protein. The table includes 200,000 to 250,000 distinct CDR3 sequences, roughly 50% detected once. Patients sequenced had flow cytometry evidence of CD8+CD57+ cell expansion. No therapy had been given to the patients at the time of blood sampling. The chain recombines TRBV2 with TRBJ1-5; 9 bases line up with TRBD1. Sequencing was done on a sample of sorted CD4+, CD8+, or CD8+CD57+ T cells (not recorded which) from PBMCs. This receptor was taken from a human donor with aplastic anemia. The CDR3 spells CASSRDPSGQGSQPQHL. Written as DNA, the CDR3 is TGTGCCAGCTCCAGGGACCCTTCGGGACAGGGTAGTCAGCCCCAGCATCTT.